This TCR beta chain was documented in a study of blood T cell repertoires in COVID-19 (TCRdb year 2020). About the investigation overall: Collaborator samples came from the United States, Italy and Spain and covered acute and convalescent phases of COVID-19. The prospective study material was composed of cDNA or gDNA derived from T cells, B-cell-depleted T cells, or PBMCs. Samples were obtained from the ongoing ImmuneRACE study (first 160 participants) and from 1,254 subjects provided by 6 global collaborators. The sample metadata nearly always contained a de-identified subject ID, COVID-19 status, age in years and sex. Subjects who had been exposed to COVID-19, were actively infected with it, or had recovered from it provided the deeply sampled blood TCRbeta repertoires that made up the dataset. Where available, HLA class I and class II types were obtained from metadata supplied by the sample provider rather than from assay-based typing. The repertoires were made available in a free public database intended to serve as a resource for research on the immune response to SARS-CoV-2.

Here is what the overall study found, with its caveats: How much clinical and demographic metadata was included differed by source and by participant, and the metadata was provided uncurated.

The CDR3 measures 13 amino acids from cysteine to phenylalanine. Just the 39-base CDR3 DNA is kept, in frame starting at base 1. At the junction V is shortened by 7 bases and J by 4 bases; bases outside the gene matches: 6. CDR1 is given as SEHNR and CDR2 as FQNEAQ, both from the germline V gene (reference sequence). The collaborating institutions used their own protocols to collect whole blood in K2EDTA tubes. For TCRbeta analysis, collaborators shipped samples in one of three forms: frozen whole blood, isolated PBMCs, or DNA extracted from either of those sample types. TCRbeta CDR3 regions were amplified from genomic DNA using the immunoSEQ Assay, a bias-controlled multiplex PCR. Regarding the original processing steps: Nucleated cell counts per sample were estimated from amplification of reference gene primers within the assay. To quantify the absolute abundance of each unique TCRbeta CDR3 rearrangement, sequence reads were collapsed and filtered. For each sample, productive Simpson clonality was calculated as the square root of Simpson's diversity index over productive rearrangements. The immuneACCESS repertoire file appears here via TCRdb, limited to in-frame rearrangements. These files lack a portion of the clones; in checked studies, under half of the deficit traces to unresolved V genes, and the cause of the others is not known. Clonal size and the V and J genes are those of that table, whereas D and trimming came from the DNA. In this sample the table shows about 40,000 clones, around 90% of which occur a single time. The top ten constitute 0.3% to 0.45% of the sample.

Comment on this clone: The clone's antigen remains unknown. No clone much larger than this one lies a single base away; base qualities are absent.

Recombination joined TRBV7-9 with TRBJ1-2, with 7 bases aligning to TRBD1. The sample comprised peripheral blood. This clonotype originated in a human donor in a cohort sampled during active COVID-19. The nucleotides are TGTGCCAGCAACCACCGGGACAGCTATGGCTACACCTTC. Translated, this is CASNHRDSYGYTF.